This TCR beta chain comes out of a study of T cells after yellow fever vaccination. Study observations and caveats: At 96% for CD4 and approximately 89% for CD8, most primary-vaccination clones showed up again after the booster. A limited proportion of clonotypes was detected within both the CD4 and CD8 compartments. Contaminating bulk clonotypes could be abundant in FACS-sorted repertoires.

This clonotype was observed many times. Its antigen is undetermined. CDR3 size: 17 residues. The V end was cut by 5 bases, the J end by 4 bases, with 20 bases between. Germline V gives CDR1 SGHTA, CDR2 FQGNSA. In making TCR cDNA, 5'RACE template switching added a universal primer site and UMIs to it. TCRdb itself ran the 5' RACE reads through MiXCR, one entry per CDR3 protein. The table has around 300,000 distinct CDR3 sequences, over 3.5% seen once. The chain links TRBV7-2 to TRBJ2-2; D is undetermined. The source of this sequence is a man aged 18 to 30 who received the YFV17D yellow fever vaccine. This sample comprised PBMCs, obtained 15 days after the yellow fever booster vaccination. In DNA, the CDR3 is TGTGCCAGCAGCACCAATTTCCGGGCCATAATCACCGGGGAGCTGTTTTTT. Its protein product is CASSTNFRAIITGELFF.